Below are 21 T cell receptor beta chains sequenced from a single sample in a study of breast tumors, draining lymph nodes, adjacent tissues (dated by TCRdb to about 2016). Library preparation used multiplex PCR. The sequencer listed for this sample is Illumina HiSeq 2000. The public reads were quality trimmed at Q25 with fastp and then assembled into clones with MiXCR by TCRdb, keeping productive beta chains. Merged by CDR3 protein, the rows form single entries marked with the most common genes and DNA. The sample table holds around 300,000 distinct CDR3 sequences, of which 30% were seen once. Of the sample, around 1.1% falls within the top ten clones. Lymph node samples came from the axillary draining lymph nodes of breast cancer patients. The sample was axillary lymph node tissue. The receptor source for this set is a female donor with breast cancer. Some clones in this sample may be carry-over from other donors' samples.

The V call is TRBV20-1, the J call TRBJ1-1; 9 positions agree with TRBD1. After removal of 6 bases from V and 6 bases from J, the junction contained 8 bases not matched to a gene. The CDR3 spans 13 residues. Germline V gene data show CDR1 as DFQATT and CDR2 as SNEGSKA (reference sequence). Written as DNA, the CDR3 is TGCAGTGCCGCACAGGGGGCGACAGCTGAAGCTTTCTTT. Its protein is CSAAQGATAEAFF.

The table lists this clonotype with many counts. This chain joins TRBV7-3 and TRBJ2-2, with no clear D. The CDR3 extends over 15 amino acids. Germline CDR1 reads SGHTA; CDR2 reads FQGTGA. The V gene lost 2 bases and the J gene lost 1 base, with 8 bases spanning the gap. The CDR3: CASSLLGLNTGELFF. The CDR3 DNA is TGTGCCAGCAGCTTACTGGGGTTGAACACCGGGGAGCTGTTTTTT.

This clonotype was seen repeatedly, ten times or more. CDR3 nucleotides: TGTGCCACCAGCAGAGCCCTCGGGGCTGGAAACACCATATATTTT. It translates to CATSRALGAGNTIYF. V usage is TRBV15 and J usage is TRBJ1-3; D uncertain. CDR1 LNHNV and CDR2 YYDKDF come from the germline V gene (reference sequence). V gave up 1 base and J gave up 2 bases, with 9 bases separating them. The CDR3 has 15 amino acids.

The chain joins TRBV13 to TRBJ2-5; 10 bases agree with TRBD1. Germline assignment: CDR1 PRHDT and CDR2 FYEKMQ (reference sequence). CDR3 length: 15 amino acids. J lost 4 bases, V lost 3 bases, and 5 bases had no gene match. CDR3 nucleotides: TGTGCCAGCAGCTTCTCCGGGACAGGGGCAGAGACCCAGTACTTC. This gives the protein CASSFSGTGAETQYF.

The sample holds many counts of this clonotype. This rearrangement joins TRBV5-1 to TRBJ1-5, with 8 bases matching TRBD1. The CDR3 covers 15 residues. Germline V gives CDR1 SGHRS, CDR2 YFSETQ. Trimming removed 0 bases from V and 4 bases from J; junction bases left unmatched: 3. CDR3 sequence (DNA): TGCGCCAGCAGCTTGGCAGGGGGCGGAAATCAGCCCCAGCATTTT. Translated, it gives CASSLAGGGNQPQHF.

In its sample, this clonotype was seen many times. V and J are TRBV20-1 and TRBJ2-5; 12 bases are shared with TRBD2. J lost 1 base, V lost 3 bases, and 6 bases had no gene match. Germline V gene sequence: CDR1 DFQATT, CDR2 SNEGSKA (reference sequence). The length of the CDR3 is 16 residues. The CDR3 is CSASGLAGLRQETQYF. The CDR3 DNA is TGCAGTGCTAGTGGACTAGCGGGACTGCGCCAAGAGACCCAGTACTTC.

The chain couples TRBV12-3 or TRBV12-4 to TRBJ1-5; the D is unclear. Trimming cost V 6 bases and J 5 bases, with 23 bases left between them. The CDR3 is 17 amino acids. This CDR3 is CASSLLAPLTPDQPQHF. CDR3 sequence (DNA): TGTGCCAGCAGCCTACTAGCGCCATTGACTCCTGATCAGCCCCAGCATTTT.

This clonotype was picked up many times. The V and J genes are TRBV4-2 and TRBJ2-5; TRBD1 might be the D (7 bases). Trimming pared 1 base from V and 3 bases from J, leaving 15 bases between. The CDR3 has 16 amino acids. Germline loops: CDR1 LGHNA, CDR2 YNFKEQ. The DNA of the CDR3 is TGTGCCAGCAGCCAAGGGGCAGGGGGGCCCAAAGAGACCCAGTACTTC. Its translation: CASSQGAGGPKETQYF.

This clonotype was detected many times. The chain recombines TRBV7-3 with TRBJ2-1; 7 nucleotides line up with TRBD2. Germline CDR1 SGHTA, CDR2 FQGTGA. V dropped 6 bases and J dropped 8; count of bases not matched to a gene: 13. The CDR3 spans 15 residues. The CDR3 nucleotides are TGTGCCAGCAGGGGCTCGGGCGGGAGTAGGGATGAGCAGTTCTTC. It translates to CASRGSGGSRDEQFF.

This rearrangement joins TRBV20-1 to TRBJ2-5; 8 nucleotides match TRBD2. The CDR3 is 16 amino acids. Germline V gene data show CDR1 as DFQATT and CDR2 as SNEGSKA (reference sequence). The V and J ends lost 0 bases and 0 bases, in that order; junction bases with no gene match: 6. This CDR3 is CSARDFQRGYQETQYF. As DNA, the CDR3 is TGCAGTGCTAGAGATTTCCAGCGGGGGTACCAAGAGACCCAGTACTTC.

Many counts were recorded for this clonotype. CDR3 loop: CASSSGTDVYGYTF. DNA of the CDR3: TGTGCCAGCAGCTCTGGGACAGATGTCTATGGCTACACCTTC. The chain has TRBV7-6 and TRBJ1-2; 7 bases map to TRBD1. Germline V gene data show CDR1 as SGHVS and CDR2 as FNYEAQ. J gave up 4 bases and V 4 bases, and 6 bases lay outside the gene matches. There are 14 residues in the CDR3.

This clonotype was seen only a few times. The V gene is TRBV6-6, the J gene TRBJ2-7; D call uncertain. The V gene lost 8 bases and the J gene lost 5 bases, with 7 bases spanning the gap. Germline CDR1 and CDR2: MNHNY and SVGAGI (reference sequence). This CDR3 is 10 amino acids long. The CDR3 nucleotides read TGTGCCAGCGCTCTTGACGAGCAGTACTTC. Its translation is CASALDEQYF.

As concerns this clonotype: At one boundary the junction diverges from the germline segment, which might be a read error. This CDR3 is CSVIYLGGSITYNEQLF. The CDR3 region has the DNA TGCAGCGTTATTTACTTAGGCGGGAGTATCACCTACAATGAGCAGCTCTTC. The chain carries TRBV29-1 and TRBJ2-1; 7 bases agree with TRBD2. The germline CDR1 and CDR2 sequences are SQVTM and ANQGSEA. This CDR3 spans 17 amino acids.

On this clonotype: The junction does not match germline at one end; this may be a read error. The chain employs TRBV7-9 and TRBJ1-2, with unresolved D. The CDR3 extends over 13 amino acids. Germline CDR1 is SEHNR and CDR2 is FQNEAQ (reference sequence). The CDR3 DNA reads as TGTGCCAACAGCTTACTAGGGAACTATGGCTACACCTTC. Translated: CANSLLGNYGYTF.

Concerning this clonotype itself: A much larger clone is a single base away; this may be a read error. The rearrangement links TRBV20-1 to TRBJ2-7; weak D call: TRBD2 (6 bases). This CDR3 region has 14 residues. Germline V gene lookup returns CDR1 DFQATT and CDR2 SNEGSKA (reference sequence). The chain's CDR3 is CSAKSGLSSSEQYF. CDR3 coding DNA: TGCAGTGCCAAAAGCGGGTTGAGCTCCTCCGAGCAGTACTTC.

This clonotype was counted ten times or more. V usage is TRBV4-1 and J usage is TRBJ2-1; D is undetermined. This CDR3 has 12 residues. Germline V gene sequence: CDR1 MGHRA, CDR2 YSYEKL. Between the trimmed V and J ends, which lost 3 bases and 6 bases, there was a span of 6 bases. CDR3 in DNA: TGCGCCAGCAGCCAGGTGTTCAATGAGCAGTTCTTC. Translating it yields CASSQVFNEQFF.

This clonotype occurred a few times. The chain has TRBV3-1 and TRBJ2-6; no reliable D call. Germline V gene sequence: CDR1 LGHDT, CDR2 YNNKEL (reference sequence). This CDR3 spans 14 amino acids. V was trimmed by 5 bases and J by 0 bases, leaving 5 bases between them. CDR3 region: CASSSSSGANVLTF. CDR3 DNA sequence: TGTGCCAGCAGCTCCTCCTCTGGGGCCAACGTCCTGACTTTC.

The chain joins TRBV20-1 to TRBJ1-5; D remains ambiguous. V was trimmed by 0 bases and J by 3 bases, leaving 12 bases between them. Germline V gives CDR1 DFQATT, CDR2 SNEGSKA (reference sequence). This CDR3 is built from 15 residues. The CDR3 is CSARDGGRDNQPQHF. The CDR3 DNA reads TGCAGTGCTAGAGATGGTGGACGGGACAATCAGCCCCAGCATTTT.

This clonotype was seen a few times. The chain recombines TRBV10-3 with TRBJ1-1, with 8 bases aligning to TRBD1. The V gene's germline CDR1 is ENHRY and CDR2 SYGVKD. The CDR3 is 13 amino acids. The trim removed 6 bases at V and 7 bases at J, leaving 7 bases unmatched. CDR3 bases: TGTGCCATCAGGGAAACAGGGGGGGATGAAGCTTTCTTT. Residues: CAIRETGGDEAFF.

To note about this clonotype: Being one base from a much bigger clone, this may be a read error. The chain couples TRBV6-1 to TRBJ2-3; D unresolved. Germline CDR1 and CDR2: MNHNS and SASEGT. The CDR3 length is 13 residues. The germline V and J ends were trimmed by 2 bases and 7 bases, with 10 bases remaining between them. The CDR3 loop is CASSESRENTQYF. CDR3 in DNA: TGTGCCAGCAGTGAAAGTAGGGAAAATACGCAGTATTTT.

In its sample, this clonotype was seen many times. The chain uses TRBV11-1 and TRBJ2-1; D may be TRBD1 (6 bases). CDR3 size: 16 residues. From germline, CDR1 is SGHAT and CDR2 FQDESV (reference sequence). V shed 1 base and J shed 5 bases, with 15 bases lying between them. The CDR3: CASSLDSAGTHNEQFF. The DNA of the CDR3 is TGTGCCAGCAGCTTAGATTCCGCAGGGACACACAATGAGCAGTTCTTC.